This TCR beta chain was obtained from a study of blood T cell repertoires in COVID-19. At the level of the study: The study drew acute and convalescent COVID-19 samples from the United States, Italy and Spain. PBMCs, B-cell-depleted T cells, or T cells provided the cDNA or gDNA that made up the material.

Per the original data handling: Reference gene primer amplification yielded estimated nucleated cell counts. Method: immunoSEQ multiplex PCR; TCRdb's copy keeps in-frame clones and lacks some. V, J and clone size are taken as reported in that table, and D and trimming were inferred from the DNA itself. The sample holds roughly 110,000 clones; 75% to 95% are singletons and the top ten take over 1%. This clone counts as medium-sized. In germline, CDR1 is KGHSH, CDR2 LQKENI. The V and J ends lost 3 bases and 4 bases respectively, with 18 bases between them. This CDR3 region has 16 residues. J is TRBJ1-1 and V is TRBV18; the D gene is possibly TRBD1 (5 bases). Sample: peripheral blood. The receptor was derived from a woman in her 30s with acute or convalescent COVID-19. In nucleotides, the CDR3 is TGTGCCAGCTCACCCGGCGTGGGGCGTATCGTCACTGAAGCTTTCTTT. This gives the protein CASSPGVGRIVTEAFF.